These T cell receptor beta chains were read from a single sample in a study of cytomegalovirus exposure and HLA in healthy donors. Here immunoSEQ multiplex PCR was the method, and the copy in TCRdb shows in-frame clones only, minus some. The sample yields 150,000 or so clones, roughly three quarters seen once. Input material: PBMCs. These TCRs come from a woman aged 40 to 50 in good health and CMV-seropositive. Both conserved end residues are part of each CDR3. The D gene is left open where the match is weak. Some rows mark clone size as missing; the rest say once, few, many or name a class of expanded clone.

CDR3 length,D gene,J gene,clone size,V gene,CDR3 DNA,CDR3 protein
11,NA,TRBJ2-7,few,TRBV30,TGTGCCTGGAGTGGACAGTACGAGCAGTACTTC,CAWSGQYEQYF
14,NA,TRBJ1-4,NA,TRBV19,TGTGCCAGTAGTATTCAGACCTTGGGCGAAAAACTGTTTTTT,CASSIQTLGEKLFF
14,NA,TRBJ1-1,NA,TRBV2,TGTGCCAGCAGTGAAAGGCGGGGCCGGTCTGAAGCTTTCTTT,CASSERRGRSEAFF
15,NA,TRBJ1-2,NA,TRBV5-4,TGTGCCAGCAGCTTGAGTCGAGGCGCTTTGGATGGCTACACCTTC,CASSLSRGALDGYTF
15,TRBD1,TRBJ1-2,NA,TRBV5-1,TGCGCCAGCAGCTTGGGTGGGACAGAAAACTATGGCTACACCTTC,CASSLGGTENYGYTF
15,TRBD2,TRBJ2-3,NA,TRBV12-5,TGTGCTAGTGGTTTTAGCGGGGGGGCGTCAGATACGCAGTATTTT,CASGFSGGASDTQYF
14,NA,TRBJ1-1,NA,TRBV16,TGTGCCAGCAGCCACTCACCGGGGAACACTGAAGCTTTCTTT,CASSHSPGNTEAFF
14,NA,TRBJ1-2,NA,TRBV7-8,TGTGCCAGCAGCCTGCAGGGTAATGGCGCGGACTACACCTTC,CASSLQGNGADYTF
12,TRBD1,TRBJ2-7,NA,TRBV29-1,TGCAGCGTTTCGACAGGGGCCTACGAGCAGTACTTC,CSVSTGAYEQYF
17,NA,TRBJ1-2,NA,TRBV4-2,TGTGCCAGCAGCCAAGAAGAGCCCGGGGTTCCCCTTGTTGGCTACACCTTC,CASSQEEPGVPLVGYTF
15,NA,TRBJ1-2,few,TRBV6-5,TGTGCCAGCAGTCTCCGGACTTATGGGGACTATGGCTACACCTTC,CASSLRTYGDYGYTF
15,NA,TRBJ1-6,NA,TRBV6-1,TGTGCCAGCAGTTTAACACACTCCTATAATTCACCCCTCCACTTT,CASSLTHSYNSPLHF
14,TRBD1,TRBJ2-1,NA,TRBV10-3,TGTGCCATCAGTGAGGACAGGGGCTACAATGAGCAGTTCTTC,CAISEDRGYNEQFF
14,NA,TRBJ2-3,NA,TRBV6-1,TGTGCCAGCAGGGATCTAGGAATCACAGATACGCAGTATTTT,CASRDLGITDTQYF
15,TRBD1,TRBJ1-2,once,TRBV27,TGTGCCAGCAGTTTATCGGGACAGGGGGCGAGAGGCTACACCTTC,CASSLSGQGARGYTF
13,NA,TRBJ2-1,NA,TRBV7-8,TGTGCCAGCAGCTTAGCTCTCGGACAGGAGCAGTTCTTC,CASSLALGQEQFF
18,NA,TRBJ1-5,NA,TRBV7-8,TGTGCCAGCAGCTTAGAGAAGGGGGTGTACTATAGCAATCAGCCCCAGCATTTT,CASSLEKGVYYSNQPQHF
13,NA,TRBJ2-7,NA,TRBV30,TGTGCCTGGAGTCACGGTGGCTCCTACGAGCAGTACTTC,CAWSHGGSYEQYF
14,NA,TRBJ1-1,few,TRBV19,TGTGCCAGTAGTATGTCCAGGGTGCACACTGAAGCTTTCTTT,CASSMSRVHTEAFF
14,NA,TRBJ1-6,few,TRBV27,TGTGCCAGCAGCCGGGACATTTATAATTCACCCCTCCACTTT,CASSRDIYNSPLHF
15,NA,TRBJ2-1,NA,TRBV2,TGTGCCAGCAGTGAATGGTGGGGGCGAGAGGGTGAGCAGTTCTTC,CASSEWWGREGEQFF
13,NA,TRBJ1-2,few,TRBV5-1,TGCGCCAGCAGCTTACCAGGGATTTATGGCTACACCTTC,CASSLPGIYGYTF
13,NA,TRBJ1-1,few,TRBV5-1,TGCGCCAGCAGCCCTCACAAGTCCGCACAAGCTTTCTTT,CASSPHKSAQAFF
11,NA,TRBJ2-3,once,TRBV29-1,TGCAGCGTTGGAGGGTCAGATACGCAGTATTTT,CSVGGSDTQYF
16,TRBD2,TRBJ2-5,NA,TRBV6-1,TGTGCCAGCAGTGAATGGGGGGGAGCGGGGAAACAGACCCAGTACTTC,CASSEWGGAGKQTQYF
15,NA,TRBJ2-1,NA,TRBV7-2,TGTGCCAGCAGTACCGCCGGGGAGACCTTAAATGAGCAGTTCTTC,CASSTAGETLNEQFF
13,NA,TRBJ1-2,few,TRBV14,TGTGCCAGCAGCCAAGACCTTAACTATGGCTACACCTTC,CASSQDLNYGYTF
15,NA,TRBJ1-1,NA,TRBV5-1,TGCGCCAGCAGCTTGGGGGGCAACATGAACACTGAAGCTTTCTTT,CASSLGGNMNTEAFF
17,TRBD1,TRBJ2-5,NA,TRBV9,TGTGCCAGCAGCACCCGGGACAGGGCATTTGGACAAGAGACCCAGTACTTC,CASSTRDRAFGQETQYF
13,NA,TRBJ2-7,NA,TRBV6-1,TGTGCCAGCAGTGATTGGGCCGCCTACGAGCAGTACTTC,CASSDWAAYEQYF
14,NA,TRBJ1-1,once,TRBV9,TGTGCCAGCACCAGGTCGGGAGGTAGCACTGAAGCTTTCTTT,CASTRSGGSTEAFF
15,TRBD1,TRBJ2-2,NA,TRBV28,TGTGCCAGCTCGGGCGGGGGACAGGGGTCCGGGGAGCTGTTTTTT,CASSGGGQGSGELFF
14,NA,TRBJ1-5,NA,TRBV5-1,TGCGCCAGCAGCTTGATCGGGGAGGGACAGCCCCAGCATTTT,CASSLIGEGQPQHF
15,NA,TRBJ2-5,few,TRBV6-5,TGTGCCAGCAGGGCCGCGCCAGGGGCGCGGGAGACCCAGTACTTC,CASRAAPGARETQYF
13,NA,TRBJ1-1,NA,TRBV11-2,TGTGCCAGCATCCAACGAGACAGGAAAGAAGCTTTCTTT,CASIQRDRKEAFF
14,NA,TRBJ1-1,NA,TRBV2,TGTGCCAGCAGCCGAGGACAGCTGAACACTGAAGCTTTCTTT,CASSRGQLNTEAFF
15,TRBD2,TRBJ2-1,few,TRBV7-3,TGTGCCAGCAGTGAGACTAGCGGGGGGTTTGATGAGCAGTTCTTC,CASSETSGGFDEQFF
15,TRBD1,TRBJ1-1,NA,TRBV5-4,TGTGCCAGCCAGTTACCGGGACAGGGGGGCACTGAAGCTTTCTTT,CASQLPGQGGTEAFF
15,TRBD1,TRBJ1-2,NA,TRBV30,TGTGCCTGGAGTCCTTTTGACAGGGCCGACTATGGCTACACCTTC,CAWSPFDRADYGYTF
14,NA,TRBJ2-1,NA,TRBV11-1,TGTGCCAGCAGCTTGGCGATCAGCAGGGGCGAGCAGTTCTTC,CASSLAISRGEQFF
16,TRBD1,TRBJ1-1,NA,TRBV5-8,TGTGCCAGCAGCCCGACAGGGGGCCGTGAACACACTGAAGCTTTCTTT,CASSPTGGREHTEAFF
16,TRBD2,TRBJ2-3,NA,TRBV5-1,TGCGCCAGCAGCTTGGTACTAGCGGGGACCACAGATACGCAGTATTTT,CASSLVLAGTTDTQYF
18,TRBD1,TRBJ1-6,NA,TRBV5-1,TGCGCCAGCAGGCCATTCGGGTCGTCCGGGACAGGAAGTTCACCCCTCCACTTT,CASRPFGSSGTGSSPLHF
13,NA,TRBJ1-5,NA,TRBV6-1,TGTGCCAGCAGTGTCCGGGGGGATCAGCCCCAGCATTTT,CASSVRGDQPQHF
13,NA,TRBJ1-2,once,TRBV28,TGTGCCAGCAGTTCGGGTGATGGCTATGGCTACACCTTC,CASSSGDGYGYTF
14,NA,TRBJ1-1,NA,TRBV5-1,TGCGCCAGCAGCTTGTATATAGGGGGCACTGAAGCTTTCTTT,CASSLYIGGTEAFF
16,TRBD1,TRBJ2-7,NA,TRBV2,TGTGCCAGCAGTGATCCCCGGGACAGGGGACCCTACGAGCAGTACTTC,CASSDPRDRGPYEQYF
14,NA,TRBJ1-6,NA,TRBV5-1,TGCGCCAGCAGCTTTGGACAGCTAAATTCACCCCTCCACTTT,CASSFGQLNSPLHF
14,TRBD2,TRBJ2-3,NA,TRBV27,TGTGCCAGCAGTTTACTAGCGGGGCCAGATACGCAGTATTTT,CASSLLAGPDTQYF
14,TRBD1,TRBJ1-2,NA,TRBV5-1,TGCGCCAGCAGCCCCAGAAGGGGGCCCGACCCCTACACCTTC,CASSPRRGPDPYTF